Shown below are 7 T cell receptor beta chains from a single sample sequenced in a study of T cells after yellow fever vaccination. One entry per CDR3 protein, called by TCRdb with MiXCR from the 5' RACE reads. The table includes some 220,000 distinct CDR3 sequences, under 3.5% detected once. The sample consisted of CD4+ T cells sorted from PBMCs, taken 10 days after the yellow fever booster vaccination. The source is a man aged 18 to 30 who received the YFV17D yellow fever vaccine.

This clonotype was seen many times. This rearrangement joins TRBV7-8 to TRBJ2-5; 8 bases align to TRBD2. J lost 3 bases, V lost 7 bases, and 10 bases had no gene match. Germline CDR1 is SGHVS and CDR2 is FQNEAQ. This CDR3 has 15 residues. CDR3 loop: CASTPGGGTKETQYF. In DNA form, the CDR3 reads TGTGCCAGCACCCCGGGAGGGGGAACAAAAGAGACCCAGTACTTC.

In this sample, this clonotype turned up many times. The chain combines TRBV20-1 with TRBJ2-7; 7 bases align to TRBD2. Germline trimming cut 3 bases from V and 2 bases from J; bases unmatched to any gene: 7. Per the germline V gene, CDR1 is DFQATT and CDR2 is SNEGSKA (reference sequence). This CDR3 is built from 14 residues. CDR3 nucleotides: TGCAGTGCTAGGACGGGCGGGGGACCCTACGAGCAGTACGTC. As protein: CSARTGGGPYEQYV.

This clonotype was found many times. V usage is TRBV20-1 and J usage is TRBJ2-4; D could derive from TRBD1 or TRBD2 (7 bases each). Trimming took off 6 bases at V and 3 bases at J, with 24 bases between the two ends. The germline V gene encodes CDR1 DFQATT and CDR2 SNEGSKA (reference sequence). This CDR3 is 17 amino acids long. The CDR3 region is CSARGWEGASGKNIQYF. CDR3 sequence (DNA): TGCAGTGCCAGGGGGTGGGAGGGGGCTAGTGGCAAAAACATTCAGTACTTC.

Ten or more counts support this clonotype. Germline is not matched at one junction end, which may reflect a read error. The chain links TRBV5-1 to TRBJ2-7; D gene ambiguous. Germline lookup yields CDR1 SGHRS and CDR2 YFSETQ. The CDR3 consists of 14 residues. The CDR3 nucleotides are TGCGCCAGCTGCTTCGGTTCCTCCTCCTACGAGCAGTACTTC. Encoded protein: CASCFGSSSYEQYF. The full variable domain, completed using reference TRBV5-1 and TRBJ2-7, is KAGVTQTPRYLIKTRGQQVTLSCSPISGHRSVSWYQQTPGQGLQFLFEYFSETQRNKGNFPGRFSGRQFSNSRSEMNVSTLELGDSALYLCASCFGSSSYEQYFGPGTRLTVT.

The sample holds a few counts of this clonotype. The chain links TRBV12-3 or TRBV12-4 to TRBJ1-1; D might be TRBD1 (5 bases). The CDR3 runs to 15 residues. Trimming pared 5 bases from V and 3 bases from J, leaving 16 bases between. The CDR3 spells CASSRWPLGDTEAFF. The CDR3 nucleotides are TGTGCCAGCAGTCGATGGCCGTTGGGGGACACTGAAGCTTTCTTT.

The J gene is TRBJ2-7, the V gene TRBV6-5; D tentatively reads TRBD1 or TRBD2 (5 bases each). Germline V gene lookup returns CDR1 MNHEY and CDR2 SVGAGI. Trimming took off 7 bases at V and 4 bases at J, with 17 bases between the two ends. There are 14 residues in the CDR3. CDR3 region: CASILPRGNYEQYF. DNA of the CDR3: TGTGCCAGCATCCTACCGAGGGGTAATTACGAGCAGTACTTC.

V gene TRBV6-5 combines with J gene TRBJ2-3, with TRBD2 identical over 7 bases. The trim removed 2 bases at V and 0 bases at J, leaving 5 bases unmatched. Germline V gene lookup returns CDR1 MNHEY and CDR2 SVGAGI. CDR3 length: 16 amino acids. The CDR3 sequence is CASSYRGVTSTDTQYF. The CDR3 nucleotides read TGTGCCAGCAGTTACCGGGGGGTCACTAGCACAGATACGCAGTATTTT.